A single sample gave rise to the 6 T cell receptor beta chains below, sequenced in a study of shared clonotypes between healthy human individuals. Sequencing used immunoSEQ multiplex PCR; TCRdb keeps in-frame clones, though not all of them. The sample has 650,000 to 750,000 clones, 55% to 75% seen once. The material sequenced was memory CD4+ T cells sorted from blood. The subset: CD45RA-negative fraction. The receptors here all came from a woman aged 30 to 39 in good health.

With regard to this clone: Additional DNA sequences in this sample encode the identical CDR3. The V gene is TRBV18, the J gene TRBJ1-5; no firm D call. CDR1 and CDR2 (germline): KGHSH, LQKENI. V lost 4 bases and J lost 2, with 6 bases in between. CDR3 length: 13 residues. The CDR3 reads CASSQGGNQPQHF. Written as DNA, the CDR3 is TGTGCCAGCTCACAGGGTGGCAATCAGCCCCAGCATTTT.

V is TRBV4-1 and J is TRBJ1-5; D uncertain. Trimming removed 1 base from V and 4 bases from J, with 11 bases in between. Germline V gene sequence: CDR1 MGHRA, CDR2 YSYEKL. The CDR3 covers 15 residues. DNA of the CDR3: TGCGCCAGCAGCCAAGTTAGGCAGCAAAATCAGCCCCAGCATTTT. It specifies CASSQVRQQNQPQHF.

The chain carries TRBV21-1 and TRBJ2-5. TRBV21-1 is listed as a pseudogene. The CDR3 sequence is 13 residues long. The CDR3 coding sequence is TGTGCCAGCAGCTACAAGGACCAGGAGACCCAGTACTTC. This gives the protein CASSYKDQETQYF.

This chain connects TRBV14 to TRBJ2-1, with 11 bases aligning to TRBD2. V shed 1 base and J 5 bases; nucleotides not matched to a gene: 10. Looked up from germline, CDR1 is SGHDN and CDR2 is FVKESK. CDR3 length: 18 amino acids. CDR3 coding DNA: TGTGCCAGCAGCCAAGTGGGTAGCGGGAGGGCCGGCAACAATGAGCAGTTCTTC. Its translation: CASSQVGSGRAGNNEQFF.

CDR3 region: CASSLQMSGSRYEQYF. CDR3 DNA: TGCGCCAGCAGCTTGCAAATGAGCGGGAGTCGGTACGAGCAGTACTTC. The gene calls are TRBV5-1 and TRBJ2-7; 8 positions agree with TRBD2. CDR3 length: 16 amino acids. CDR1 is SGHRS, CDR2 YFSETQ, per germline. The V gene end was trimmed by 1 base and the J gene end by 4 bases; junction bases not matched to a gene: 10. The full variable domain, in which reference TRBV5-1 and TRBJ2-7 provide the parts outside the CDR3, is KAGVTQTPRYLIKTRGQQVTLSCSPISGHRSVSWYQQTPGQGLQFLFEYFSETQRNKGNFPGRFSGRQFSNSRSEMNVSTLELGDSALYLCASSLQMSGSRYEQYFGPGTRLTVT.

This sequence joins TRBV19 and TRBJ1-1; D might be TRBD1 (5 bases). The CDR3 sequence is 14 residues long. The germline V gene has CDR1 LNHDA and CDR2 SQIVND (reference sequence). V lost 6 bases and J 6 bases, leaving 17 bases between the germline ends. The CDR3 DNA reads TGTGCCAGTAGCCACGGGCGGAGGGGACCTGAAGCTTTCTTT. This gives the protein CASSHGRRGPEAFF.